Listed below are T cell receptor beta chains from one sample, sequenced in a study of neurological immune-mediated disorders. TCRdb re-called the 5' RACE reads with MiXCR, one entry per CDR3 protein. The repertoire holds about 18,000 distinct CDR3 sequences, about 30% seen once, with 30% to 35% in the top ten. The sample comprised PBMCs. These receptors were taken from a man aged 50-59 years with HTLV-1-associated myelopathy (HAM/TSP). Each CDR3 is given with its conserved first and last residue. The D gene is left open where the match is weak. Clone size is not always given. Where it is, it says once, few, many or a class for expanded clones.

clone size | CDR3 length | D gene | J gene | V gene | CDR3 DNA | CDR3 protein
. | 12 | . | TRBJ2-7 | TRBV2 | TGTGCCAGCGGCGGGAACTCCTACGAGCAGTACTTC | CASGGNSYEQYF
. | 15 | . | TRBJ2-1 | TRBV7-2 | TGTGCCAGCAGCCCACTAGGGGGGGTGGGAGGAGAGCAGTTCTTC | CASSPLGGVGGEQFF
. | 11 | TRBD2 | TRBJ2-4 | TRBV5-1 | TGCGCCACGAAAGGGAGGGACATTCAGTACTTC | CATKGRDIQYF
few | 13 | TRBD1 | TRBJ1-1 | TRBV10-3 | TGTGCCATCAAAGGACAGGGGAACACTGAAGCTTTCTTT | CAIKGQGNTEAFF
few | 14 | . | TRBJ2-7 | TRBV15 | TGTGCCACCAGCAGAGGCCTCCATTCCTACGAGCAGTACTTC | CATSRGLHSYEQYF
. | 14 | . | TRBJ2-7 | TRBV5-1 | TGCGCCAGCAGCTTGGAACAGGGCCCCTACGAGCAGTACTTC | CASSLEQGPYEQYF
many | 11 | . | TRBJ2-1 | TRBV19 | TGTGCCAGTAGTCCGGGTATGGCCCAGTTCTTC | CASSPGMAQFF
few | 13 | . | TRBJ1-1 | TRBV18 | TGTGCCAGCTCACCCATCGGGGGCACTGAAGCTTTCTTT | CASSPIGGTEAFF
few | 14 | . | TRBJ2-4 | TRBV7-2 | TGTGCCAGCAGCTTAGTCGGGGGAAGGGACATTCAGTACTTC | CASSLVGGRDIQYF
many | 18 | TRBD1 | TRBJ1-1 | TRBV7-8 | TGTGCCAGCAGCTTCACATGGACAGGGGGCGAGTGGAACACTGAAGCTTTCTTT | CASSFTWTGGEWNTEAFF
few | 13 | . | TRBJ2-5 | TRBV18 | TGTGCCAGCTCACGCGGGGCCGAAGAGACCCAGTACTTC | CASSRGAEETQYF
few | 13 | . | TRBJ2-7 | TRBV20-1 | TGCAGTGTCCGTCCGGGCCTCCCCTACGAGCAGTACTTC | CSVRPGLPYEQYF
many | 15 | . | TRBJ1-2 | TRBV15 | TGTGCCACCAGCAGAGTCCCCACAGCTAACTATGGCTACACCTTC | CATSRVPTANYGYTF